One and the same sample provided the 7 T cell receptor beta chains below, sequenced in a study of siplizumab effects on memory and regulatory T cells (dated by TCRdb to the late 2010s). Receptors were amplified or captured by the immunoSEQ multiplex PCR assay. TCRdb provides this immuneACCESS table in a form limited to in-frame rearrangements. Some clones are lacking; in checked studies, under half of them reflect an unresolved V gene, and why the rest are absent is not known. Across this sample there are about 80,000 clones, with approximately 95% seen only once. The ten largest clones take up around 18% of the sample. The source material was CD8+ T cells sorted from blood. These TCRs come from a human donor in good health.

This chain connects TRBV6-5 to TRBJ2-5; no firm D call. Germline V gene data show CDR1 as MNHEY and CDR2 as SVGAGI. Between the trimmed V and J ends, which lost 7 bases and 1 base, there was a span of 10 bases. This CDR3 is 13 amino acids long. The CDR3 DNA reads as TGTGCCAGCAAGGAAAGGAGCCAAGAGACCCAGTACTTC. This gives the protein CASKERSQETQYF.

CDR3: CASSPGRPAYGYTF. CDR3 in DNA: TGTGCCAGCAGCCCCGGGAGACCGGCCTATGGCTACACCTTC. The chain uses TRBV5-6 and TRBJ1-2; D ambiguous. Trimming took off 4 bases at V and 4 bases at J, with 14 bases between the two ends. The CDR3 is made up of 14 amino acids. Germline V CDR1 and CDR2: SGHDT, YYEEEE.

This chain connects TRBV28 to TRBJ2-7; D is possibly TRBD2 (5 bases). Per germline, CDR1 MDHEN and CDR2 SYDVKM. V lost 2 bases, J lost 5 bases, and 19 bases lay in between. This CDR3 comprises 16 residues. CDR3 region: CASSLVTWEIVDEQYF. For the CDR3, the DNA is TGTGCCAGCAGTTTAGTTACGTGGGAGATTGTCGACGAGCAGTACTTC.

The chain recombines TRBV6-5 with TRBJ2-7; D is perhaps TRBD2 (6 bases). The germline CDR1 and CDR2 sequences are MNHEY and SVGAGI. The CDR3 has 14 amino acids. V was trimmed by 5 bases and J by 3 bases, leaving 14 bases between them. CDR3 residues: CASSTSPTFYEQYF. The CDR3, as DNA: TGTGCCAGCAGTACTAGCCCGACCTTCTACGAGCAGTACTTC.

The chain combines TRBV19 with TRBJ2-1, with TRBD2 identical over 8 bases. Germline CDR1 LNHDA, CDR2 SQIVND (reference sequence). The length of the CDR3 is 16 residues. The trim removed 2 bases at V and 6 bases at J, leaving 9 bases unmatched. CDR3 amino acids: CASSIITGGLGNEQFF. The CDR3 DNA sequence: TGTGCCAGTAGTATAATAACGGGAGGGCTCGGCAATGAGCAGTTCTTC.

The V and J genes are TRBV28 and TRBJ2-1, with D perhaps being TRBD1 or TRBD2 (6 bases each). CDR3 length equals 13 residues. Germline values: CDR1 MDHEN, CDR2 SYDVKM. V shed 3 bases and J shed 6 bases, with 9 bases lying between them. Written as DNA, the CDR3 is TGTGCCAGCAGTTTTTCGGGGGCCAATGAGCAGTTCTTC. Translating it yields CASSFSGANEQFF. Full variable domain (outside the CDR3, taken from reference TRBV28 and TRBJ2-1): DVKVTQSSRYLVKRTGEKVFLECVQDMDHENMFWYRQDPGLGLRLIYFSYDVKMKEKGDIPEGYSVSREKKERFSLILESASTNQTSMYLCASSFSGANEQFFGPGTRLTVL.

The rearrangement joins TRBV15 to TRBJ1-1; D perhaps matches TRBD1 (5 bases). Germline V gene sequence: CDR1 LNHNV, CDR2 YYDKDF (reference sequence). V lost 8 bases, J lost 1 base, and 14 bases lay in between. This CDR3 is 14 amino acids long. The CDR3 spells CATGPGAGNTEAFF. CDR3 DNA sequence: TGTGCCACCGGTCCCGGGGCAGGGAACACTGAAGCTTTCTTT. The whole variable domain, remainder taken from reference TRBV15 and TRBJ1-1, is DAMVIQNPRYQVTQFGKPVTLSCSQTLNHNVMYWYQQKSSQAPKLLFHYYDKDFNNEADTPDNFQSRRPNTSFCFLDIRSPGLGDTAMYLCATGPGAGNTEAFFGQGTRLTVV.